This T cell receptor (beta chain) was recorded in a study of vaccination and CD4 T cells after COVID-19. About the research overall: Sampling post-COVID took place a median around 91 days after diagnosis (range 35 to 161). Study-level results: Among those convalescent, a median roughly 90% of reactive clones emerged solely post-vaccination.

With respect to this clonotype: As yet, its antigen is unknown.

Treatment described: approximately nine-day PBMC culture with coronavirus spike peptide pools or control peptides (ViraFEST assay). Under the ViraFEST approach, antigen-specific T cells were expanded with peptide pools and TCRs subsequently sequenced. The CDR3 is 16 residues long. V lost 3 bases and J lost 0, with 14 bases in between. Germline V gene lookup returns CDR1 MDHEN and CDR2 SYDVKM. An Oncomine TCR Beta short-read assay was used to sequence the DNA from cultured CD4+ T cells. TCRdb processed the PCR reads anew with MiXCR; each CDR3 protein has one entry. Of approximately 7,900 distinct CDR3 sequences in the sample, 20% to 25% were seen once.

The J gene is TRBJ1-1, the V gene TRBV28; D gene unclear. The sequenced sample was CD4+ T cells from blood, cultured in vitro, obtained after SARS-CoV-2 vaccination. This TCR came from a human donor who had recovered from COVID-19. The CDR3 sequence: CASSFLTRVLNTEAFF. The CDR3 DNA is TGTGCCAGCAGTTTCCTGACACGGGTACTGAACACTGAAGCTTTCTTT.